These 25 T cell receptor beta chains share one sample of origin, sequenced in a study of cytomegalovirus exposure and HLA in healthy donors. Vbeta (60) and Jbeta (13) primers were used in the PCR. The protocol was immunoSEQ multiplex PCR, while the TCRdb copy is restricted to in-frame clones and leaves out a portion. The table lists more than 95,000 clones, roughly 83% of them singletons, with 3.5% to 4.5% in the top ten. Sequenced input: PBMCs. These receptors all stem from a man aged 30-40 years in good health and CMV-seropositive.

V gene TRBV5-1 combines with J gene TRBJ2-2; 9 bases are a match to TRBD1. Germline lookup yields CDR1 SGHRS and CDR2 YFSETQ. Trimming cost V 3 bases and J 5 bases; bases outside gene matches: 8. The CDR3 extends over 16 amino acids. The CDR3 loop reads CASSSDRGFRTGELFF. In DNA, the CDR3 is TGCGCCAGCAGCTCGGACAGGGGTTTTAGAACCGGGGAGCTGTTTTTT.

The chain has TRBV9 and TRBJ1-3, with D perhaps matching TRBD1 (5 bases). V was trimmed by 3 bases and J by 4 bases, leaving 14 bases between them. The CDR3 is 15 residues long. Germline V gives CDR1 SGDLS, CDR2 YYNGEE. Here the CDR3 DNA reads TGTGCCAGCAGCGACCCGGGGGTGGCGGGAAACACCATATATTTT. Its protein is CASSDPGVAGNTIYF.

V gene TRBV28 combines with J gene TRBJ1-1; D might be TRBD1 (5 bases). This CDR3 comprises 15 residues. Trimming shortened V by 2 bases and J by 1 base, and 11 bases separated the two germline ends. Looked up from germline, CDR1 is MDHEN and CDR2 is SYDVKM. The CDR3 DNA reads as TGTGCCAGCAGTTTACCCACAGGACCGAACACTGAAGCTTTCTTT. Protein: CASSLPTGPNTEAFF.

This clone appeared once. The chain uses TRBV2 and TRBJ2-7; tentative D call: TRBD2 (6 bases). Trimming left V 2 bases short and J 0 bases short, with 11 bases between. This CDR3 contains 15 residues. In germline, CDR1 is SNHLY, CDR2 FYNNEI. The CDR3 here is CASSEISSASYEQYF. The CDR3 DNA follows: TGTGCCAGCAGTGAAATATCTAGCGCCTCCTACGAGCAGTACTTC.

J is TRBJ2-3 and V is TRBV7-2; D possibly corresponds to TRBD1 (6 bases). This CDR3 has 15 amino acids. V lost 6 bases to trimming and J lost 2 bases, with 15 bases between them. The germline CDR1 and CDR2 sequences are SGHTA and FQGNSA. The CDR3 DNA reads TGTGCCAGCAGTTCCCGGACAGCGGCCACAGATACGCAGTATTTT. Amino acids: CASSSRTAATDTQYF.

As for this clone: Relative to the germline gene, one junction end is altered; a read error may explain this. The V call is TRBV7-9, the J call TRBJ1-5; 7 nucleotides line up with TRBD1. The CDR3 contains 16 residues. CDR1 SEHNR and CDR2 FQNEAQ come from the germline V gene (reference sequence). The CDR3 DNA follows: TGTTCCAGCAGCTCCACTGACAGGGACCGCAATCAGCCCCAGCATTTT. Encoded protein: CSSSSTDRDRNQPQHF.

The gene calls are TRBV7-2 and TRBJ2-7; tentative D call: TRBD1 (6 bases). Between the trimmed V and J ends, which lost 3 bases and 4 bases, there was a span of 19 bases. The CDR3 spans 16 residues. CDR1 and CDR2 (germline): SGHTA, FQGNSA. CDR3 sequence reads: CASSLGAPEMEYEQYF. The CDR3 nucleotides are TGTGCCAGCAGCTTGGGGGCCCCCGAAATGGAGTACGAGCAGTACTTC. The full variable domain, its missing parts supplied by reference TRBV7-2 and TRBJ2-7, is GAGVSQSPSNKVTEKGKDVELRCDPISGHTALYWYRQSLGQGLEFLIYFQGNSAPDKSGLPSDRFSAERTGGSVSTLTIQRTQQEDSAVYLCASSLGAPEMEYEQYFGPGTRLTVT.

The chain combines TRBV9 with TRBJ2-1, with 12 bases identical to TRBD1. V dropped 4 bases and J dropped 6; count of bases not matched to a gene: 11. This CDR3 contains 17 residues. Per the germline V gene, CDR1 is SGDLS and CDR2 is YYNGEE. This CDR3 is CASSLRDRGHRPNEQFF. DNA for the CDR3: TGTGCCAGCAGCCTAAGGGACAGGGGGCACCGTCCCAATGAGCAGTTCTTC.

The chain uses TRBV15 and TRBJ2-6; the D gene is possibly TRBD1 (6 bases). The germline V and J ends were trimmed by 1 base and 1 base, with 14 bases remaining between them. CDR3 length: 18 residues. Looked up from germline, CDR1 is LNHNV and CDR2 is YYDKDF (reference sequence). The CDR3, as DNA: TGTGCCACCAGCAGAGCCCAACAGGGCTTGTCTGGGGCCAACGTCCTGACTTTC. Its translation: CATSRAQQGLSGANVLTF.

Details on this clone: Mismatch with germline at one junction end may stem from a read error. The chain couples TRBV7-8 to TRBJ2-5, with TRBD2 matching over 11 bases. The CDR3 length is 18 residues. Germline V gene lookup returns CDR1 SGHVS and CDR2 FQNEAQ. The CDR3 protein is CASSSPGTSGSLQGTQYF. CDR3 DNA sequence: TGTGCCAGCAGCTCCCCCGGTACTAGCGGGAGCTTGCAAGGGACCCAGTACTTC.

The CDR3 loop reads CAISESRGTSGRIEQFF. Here the CDR3 DNA reads TGTGCCATCAGTGAGTCGAGGGGGACTAGCGGGCGGATTGAGCAGTTCTTC. The rearrangement links TRBV10-3 to TRBJ2-1; 12 positions agree with TRBD2. Germline V gene sequence: CDR1 ENHRY, CDR2 SYGVKD. This CDR3 has 17 amino acids. V was pared by 0 bases and J by 9 bases, with 9 bases of the junction left unmatched.

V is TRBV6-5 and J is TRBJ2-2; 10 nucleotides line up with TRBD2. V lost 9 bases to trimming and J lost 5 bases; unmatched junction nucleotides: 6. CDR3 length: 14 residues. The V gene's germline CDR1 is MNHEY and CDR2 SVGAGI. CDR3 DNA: TGTGCCAGTAGTAGCGGGAGGTTTACCGGGGAGCTGTTTTTT. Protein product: CASSSGRFTGELFF.

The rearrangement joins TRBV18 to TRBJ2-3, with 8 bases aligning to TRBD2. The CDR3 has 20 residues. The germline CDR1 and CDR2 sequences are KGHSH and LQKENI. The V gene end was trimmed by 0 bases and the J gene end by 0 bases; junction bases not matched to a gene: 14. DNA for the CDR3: TGTGCCAGCTCACCACCTATAAGGCTAGCGGGTATTAATAGCACAGATACGCAGTATTTT. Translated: CASSPPIRLAGINSTDTQYF. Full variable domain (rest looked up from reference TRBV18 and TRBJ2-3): NAGVMQNPRHLVRRRGQEARLRCSPMKGHSHVYWYRQLPEEGLKFMVYLQKENIIDESGMPKERFSAEFPKEGPSILRIQQVVRGDSAAYFCASSPPIRLAGINSTDTQYFGPGTRLTVL.

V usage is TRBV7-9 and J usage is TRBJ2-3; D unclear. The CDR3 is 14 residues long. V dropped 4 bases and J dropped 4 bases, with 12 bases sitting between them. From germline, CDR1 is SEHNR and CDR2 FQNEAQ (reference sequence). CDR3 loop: CASSSQRLADTQYF. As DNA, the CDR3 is TGTGCCAGCAGCTCCCAGCGTTTGGCAGATACGCAGTATTTT.

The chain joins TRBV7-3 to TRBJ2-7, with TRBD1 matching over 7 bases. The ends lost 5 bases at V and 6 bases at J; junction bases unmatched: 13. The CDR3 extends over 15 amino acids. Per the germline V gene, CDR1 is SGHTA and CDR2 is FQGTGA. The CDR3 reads CASSPTGADHGEQYF. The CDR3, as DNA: TGTGCCAGCAGCCCAACAGGGGCCGACCATGGCGAGCAGTACTTC.

CDR3 nucleotide sequence: TGCAGCGTTGAAGATCCCCGGACTCCGAGCGAGACCCAGTACTTC. It specifies CSVEDPRTPSETQYF. The gene calls are TRBV29-1 and TRBJ2-5, with D possibly being TRBD2 (5 bases). Germline V gene data show CDR1 as SQVTM and CDR2 as ANQGSEA. V was cut by 0 bases and J by 5 bases, with 16 bases left in between. This CDR3 is built from 15 residues.

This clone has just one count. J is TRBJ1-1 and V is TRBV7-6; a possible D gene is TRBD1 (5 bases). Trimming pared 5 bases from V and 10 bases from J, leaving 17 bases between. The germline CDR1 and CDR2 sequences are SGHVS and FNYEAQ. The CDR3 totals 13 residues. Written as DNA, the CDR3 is TGTGCCAGCAGCCCGGGGGGGGTGTGGGGAGCTTTCTTT. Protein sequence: CASSPGGVWGAFF. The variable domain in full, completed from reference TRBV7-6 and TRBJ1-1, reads GAGVSQSPRYKVTKRGQDVALRCDPISGHVSLYWYRQALGQGPEFLTYFNYEAQQDKSGLPNDRFSAERPEGSISTLTIQRTEQRDSAMYRCASSPGGVWGAFFGQGTRLTVV.

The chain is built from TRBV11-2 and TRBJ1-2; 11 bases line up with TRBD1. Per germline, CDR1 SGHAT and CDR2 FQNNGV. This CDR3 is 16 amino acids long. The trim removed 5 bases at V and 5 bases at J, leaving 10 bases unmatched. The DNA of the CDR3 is TGTGCCAGCAGCCGAATCCGGGACAGGGGGATTTATGGCTACACCTTC. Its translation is CASSRIRDRGIYGYTF.

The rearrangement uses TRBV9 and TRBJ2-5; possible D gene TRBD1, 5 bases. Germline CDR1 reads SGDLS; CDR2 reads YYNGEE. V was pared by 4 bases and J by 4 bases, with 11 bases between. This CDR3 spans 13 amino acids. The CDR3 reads CASSKGLVETQYF. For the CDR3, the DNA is TGTGCCAGCAGCAAGGGGTTAGTAGAGACCCAGTACTTC.

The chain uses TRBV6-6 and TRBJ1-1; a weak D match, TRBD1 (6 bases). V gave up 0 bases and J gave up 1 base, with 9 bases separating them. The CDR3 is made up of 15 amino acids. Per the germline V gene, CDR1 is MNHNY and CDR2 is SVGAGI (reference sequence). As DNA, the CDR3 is TGTGCCAGCAGTTACTCGGCAGGGGCGAACACTGAAGCTTTCTTT. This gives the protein CASSYSAGANTEAFF.

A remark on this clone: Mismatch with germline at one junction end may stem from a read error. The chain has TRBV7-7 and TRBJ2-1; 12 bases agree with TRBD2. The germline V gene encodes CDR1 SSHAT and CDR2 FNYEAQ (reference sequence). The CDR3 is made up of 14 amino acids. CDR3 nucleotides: TGTGCTAGCAGCACGGGACTAGCGGGCAATGAGCAGTTCTTC. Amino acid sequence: CASSTGLAGNEQFF.

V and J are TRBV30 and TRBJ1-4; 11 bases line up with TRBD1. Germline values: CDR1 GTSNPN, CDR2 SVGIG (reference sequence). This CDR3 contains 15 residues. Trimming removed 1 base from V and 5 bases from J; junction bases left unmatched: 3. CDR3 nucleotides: TGTGCCTGGAGTGGGCGGACAGGGGGCAATGAAAAACTGTTTTTT. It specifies CAWSGRTGGNEKLFF.

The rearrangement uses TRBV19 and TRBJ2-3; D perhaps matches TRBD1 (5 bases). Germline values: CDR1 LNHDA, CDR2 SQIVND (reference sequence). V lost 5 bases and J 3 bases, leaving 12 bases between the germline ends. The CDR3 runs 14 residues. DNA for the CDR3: TGTGCCAGTAGTCCCGAAAGGGGTACAGATACGCAGTATTTT. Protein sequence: CASSPERGTDTQYF. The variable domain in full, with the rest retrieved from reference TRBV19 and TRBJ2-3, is DGGITQSPKYLFRKEGQNVTLSCEQNLNHDAMYWYRQDPGQGLRLIYYSQIVNDFQKGDIAEGYSVSREKKESFPLTVTSAQKNPTAFYLCASSPERGTDTQYFGPGTRLTVL.

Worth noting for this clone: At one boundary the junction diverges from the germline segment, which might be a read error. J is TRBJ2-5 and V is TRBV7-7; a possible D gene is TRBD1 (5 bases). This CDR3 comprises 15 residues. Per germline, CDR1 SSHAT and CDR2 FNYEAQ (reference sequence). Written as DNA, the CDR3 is TGTGCTAGCAGCTTCCGGTGGACACTCCAAGAGACCCAGTACTTC. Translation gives CASSFRWTLQETQYF.

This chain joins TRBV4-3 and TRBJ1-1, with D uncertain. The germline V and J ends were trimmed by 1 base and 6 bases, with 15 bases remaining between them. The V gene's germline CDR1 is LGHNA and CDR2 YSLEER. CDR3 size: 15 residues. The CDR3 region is CASSQVVRGFAEAFF. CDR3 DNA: TGCGCCAGCAGCCAAGTTGTGCGGGGTTTCGCTGAAGCTTTCTTT.